These 6 T cell receptor beta chains share one sample of origin, sequenced in a study of long-term antiretroviral therapy in people with HIV. Investigators performed immunoSEQ version v3.0 at survey level. Produced via immunoSEQ multiplex PCR; TCRdb's table is partial and in-frame only. Among around 22,000 clones listed, 85% to 90% were seen once. The starting material was unsorted PBMCs, obtained 1.8 years before starting antiretroviral therapy. Every receptor here comes from a woman aged 25 to 39 with HIV.

The chain joins TRBV10-3 to TRBJ2-7; D is perhaps TRBD1 or TRBD2 (5 bases each). The germline gives CDR1 ENHRY, CDR2 SYGVKD. V lost 11 bases and J lost 6, with 17 bases in between. This CDR3 spans 12 amino acids. The chain's CDR3 is CAGGGRRGEQYF. CDR3 sequence (DNA): TGTGCCGGGGGTGGCAGGCGCGGCGAGCAGTACTTC.

The rearrangement joins TRBV9 to TRBJ1-1; D ambiguous. Germline-derived CDR1 and CDR2 are SGDLS and YYNGEE. Between the trimmed V and J ends, which lost 0 bases and 3 bases, there was a span of 6 bases. This CDR3 is built from 13 residues. CDR3 sequence: CASSVARDTEAFF. The CDR3 DNA sequence: TGTGCCAGCAGCGTAGCTCGGGACACTGAAGCTTTCTTT.

This chain joins TRBV30 and TRBJ1-1, with no clear D. Per germline, CDR1 GTSNPN and CDR2 SVGIG (reference sequence). V gave up 5 bases and J gave up 7 bases, with 14 bases separating them. This CDR3 comprises 12 residues. The CDR3 spells CAWGPSLGEAFF. DNA for the CDR3: TGTGCCTGGGGACCGTCATTAGGTGAAGCTTTCTTT.

The chain recombines TRBV7-9 with TRBJ1-4, with unresolved D. V lost 2 bases, J lost 8 bases, and 15 bases lay in between. The CDR3 has 15 amino acids. The V gene's germline CDR1 is SEHNR and CDR2 FQNEAQ (reference sequence). The CDR3 loop is CASSLWDNSPEKLFF. The CDR3, as DNA: TGTGCCAGCAGCTTATGGGATAACAGTCCGGAAAAACTGTTTTTT.

This clone was seen just once. The chain carries TRBV7-9 and TRBJ2-7, with 9 bases matching TRBD2. Losses at the gene ends were 6 bases for V and 3 bases for J; bases not matched to a gene: 12. The length of the CDR3 is 16 residues. Germline values: CDR1 SEHNR, CDR2 FQNEAQ (reference sequence). This CDR3 reads CASSSLGAGGYYEQYV. Written as DNA, the CDR3 is TGTGCCAGCAGTTCCTTGGGGGCGGGGGGGTACTACGAGCAGTACGTC.

The V call is TRBV19, the J call TRBJ1-1, with a weak D call TRBD1 (6 bases). CDR3 length: 15 residues. The ends were cut back, 3 bases at V and 4 bases at J, with 15 bases in the middle. From germline, CDR1 is LNHDA and CDR2 SQIVND (reference sequence). The CDR3 DNA follows: TGTGCCAGTAGTATCGCGGGGGGCTTGGCCACTGAAGCTTTCTTT. It translates to CASSIAGGLATEAFF.